This T cell receptor (beta chain) was recorded in a study of PD-L1 blockade in urothelial cancer. Study-level information: The analyses of blood took place 3 weeks (second dose) and 6 weeks after treatment start. The study recovered a median of roughly 140,000 T cells per blood sample.

The CDR3 runs to 14 residues. With 3 bases removed from V and 9 bases from J, the gap between germline ends came to 16 bases. CDR1 and CDR2 from the germline V gene are SGHNT and YYREEE (reference sequence). Regarding this clone: As yet, its antigen is unknown.

Only in-frame clones appear in the TCRdb table, and some are missing; sequencing was by immunoSEQ multiplex PCR. Here the sample spans roughly 56,000 clones, roughly 87% being singletons. Study-wide results and limits: Tumor-associated blood clones were expanded more by durable-benefit patients at 3 weeks.

The chain joins TRBV5-4 to TRBJ2-1; D possibly corresponds to TRBD2 (5 bases). This sequence was found in a man aged 65 to 85 with urothelial cancer. The sample consisted of PBMCs, taken around atezolizumab (anti-PD-L1) treatment. In nucleotides, the CDR3 is TGTGCCAGCAGCTCGGCTAGTAGCGACTCTGAGCAGTTCTTC. It is translated as CASSSASSDSEQFF. Based on the CDR3 plus reference TRBV5-4 and TRBJ2-1, the full variable domain is ETGVTQSPTHLIKTRGQQVTLRCSSQSGHNTVSWYQQALGQGPQFIFQYYREEENGRGNFPPRFSGLQFPNYSSELNVNALELDDSALYLCASSSASSDSEQFFGPGTRLTVL.